The clone carrying this T cell receptor (beta chain) was recorded at least ten times. Its target is not known. The data were obtained in a study of T-cell reconstitution after alpha-beta-depleted transplantation in children. A library of TCRbeta sequences, prepared with unique molecular identifiers, was generated. TCRdb re-called the PCR reads with MiXCR, one entry per CDR3 protein. This sample yields about 260,000 distinct CDR3 sequences, of which less than 9% are seen a single time; 5% to 7% belongs to the top ten. Overall study findings and caveats: As was reported, about two months after transplant, alpha-beta T cells came from several hundred expanded graft clones. A year post-transplant, T-cell counts and diversity derived mostly from newly produced T cells.

The CDR3 loop spans 17 amino acids. Germline-derived CDR1 and CDR2 are SGHAT and FQNNGV. V gave up 2 bases and J gave up 15 bases; unmatched junction bases: 18. This sample comprised PBMCs, mostly from graft donor cells, obtained 180 days after TCRalphabeta/CD19-depleted stem cell transplant. This chain connects TRBV11-2 to TRBJ2-1; 11 bases match TRBD2. The sequence was obtained from a male patient under 18 who had a stem cell transplant for acute lymphoblastic leukemia, so the T cells may come from the graft donor. Here the CDR3 DNA reads TGTGCCAGCAGCTTAAATGTAGCCATGCTAGCGGGGGGTCGGTGGTTCTTC. Translation: CASSLNVAMLAGGRWFF.